This TCR beta chain is from a study of shared clonotypes between healthy human individuals. Study-level findings and limits: Some clonotypes were shared by all four sorted-subset donors, while others were not shared. The non-shared ones had lower generation probabilities than the shared ones.

Trimming shortened V by 1 base and J by 6 bases, and 7 bases separated the two germline ends. Germline values: CDR1 GTSNPN, CDR2 SVGIG (reference sequence). CDR3 length: 12 amino acids. Profiling relied on immunoSEQ multiplex PCR, and the TCRdb table lists in-frame clones only, not all of them. Among some 1 million clones listed, roughly 70% were seen once. Concerning this clone itself: Antigen unknown.

The receptor was isolated from a man aged 18 to 30 in good health. V gene TRBV30 combines with J gene TRBJ1-5; no clear D. Sequenced input: memory CD4+ T cells sorted from blood. Subset indicated: CD45RA-negative fraction. CDR3 residues: CAWSGVGQPQHF. CDR3 nucleotide sequence: TGTGCCTGGAGTGGAGTGGGTCAGCCCCAGCATTTT.